This T cell receptor (beta chain) came from a study of tumor and adjacent non-tumor tissue in lung cancer. Background on the study: Patients were aged about 30 to 76, approximately ten men and a handful of women, stage I to III. Each sample yielded approximately 4 million productive TCRbeta reads on average. General study findings and limits: Tumor TCR diversity, when higher, was linked to shorter survival.

A modified ARM-PCR protocol with three rounds of nested PCR amplified TCRbeta. TCRdb independently ran MiXCR on the multiplex PCR reads; one entry per CDR3 protein. Here the sample spans tens of thousands of distinct CDR3 sequences, under 75% being singletons. Per germline, CDR1 MDHEN and CDR2 SYDVKM. CDR3 length: 14 residues. As regards this clonotype: Antigen unknown. This may stem from a read error, because a much larger clone lies one nucleotide away.

RNA was extracted from bulk tissue without any cell sorting. The normal lung tissue was taken more than 3 cm from the tumor edge. The sequencing sample was made of distant non-tumor lung tissue. This TCR was recovered from a woman in her seventies with non-small cell lung cancer. The chain is built from TRBV28 and TRBJ2-7, with D possibly being TRBD2 (5 bases). The CDR3 nucleotides are TGTGCCAACAGTTCTAGGTGGGAGTCCTACGAGCAGTACTTC. Protein: CANSSRWESYEQYF.